These 26 T cell receptor beta chains came from one sample sequenced in a study of siplizumab effects on memory and regulatory T cells. Researchers maintained the mixed lymphocyte reaction cells in coculture at 37°C for five to six days. Data came from immunoSEQ multiplex PCR; TCRdb stores just in-frame clones and leaves some out. The sample includes around 4,500 clones, 45% to 50% of them seen just once. The antigens of these receptors remain unknown. The sample was CFSE-low (dividing) CD4+ T cells sorted from an allogeneic mixed lymphocyte reaction. These receptors were collected from a human donor in good health; the cells came from an allogeneic mixed lymphocyte reaction. Some clones in this sample may be carry-over from other donors' samples.

J is TRBJ2-7 and V is TRBV7-2; tentative D call: TRBD1 (5 bases). The V gene's germline CDR1 is SGHTA and CDR2 FQGNSA. This CDR3 is built from 13 residues. Trimming left V 1 base short and J 2 bases short, with 6 bases between. CDR3: CASSLVRAYEQYF. The CDR3 DNA reads as TGTGCCAGCAGCTTAGTCAGGGCCTACGAGCAGTACTTC.

The chain is built from TRBV18 and TRBJ2-2, with D maybe TRBD1 (5 bases). Germline V CDR1 and CDR2: KGHSH, LQKENI. CDR3 size: 14 residues. V lost 4 bases, J lost 4 bases, and 10 bases lay in between. The CDR3 nucleotides read TGTGCCAGCTCACGGGGCGTGGGCACCGGGGAGCTGTTTTTT. Protein: CASSRGVGTGELFF. Based on the CDR3 plus reference TRBV18 and TRBJ2-2, the full variable domain is NAGVMQNPRHLVRRRGQEARLRCSPMKGHSHVYWYRQLPEEGLKFMVYLQKENIIDESGMPKERFSAEFPKEGPSILRIQQVVRGDSAAYFCASSRGVGTGELFFGEGSRLTVL.

The genes are TRBV19 and TRBJ2-3; TRBD2 aligns across 8 bases. Germline V gives CDR1 LNHDA, CDR2 SQIVND (reference sequence). Trimming at V came to 11 bases and at J to 4 bases, leaving 20 bases not matched to a gene. CDR3 length equals 17 residues. The CDR3 DNA follows: TGTGCCTTCTACCCCTCTGGGAGCGGGAGTGACCCAGATACGCAGTATTTT. It is translated as CAFYPSGSGSDPDTQYF.

This chain connects TRBV5-4 to TRBJ1-1, with D uncertain. The CDR3 has 11 residues. Germline V gene data show CDR1 as SGHNT and CDR2 as YYREEE (reference sequence). Trimming removed 5 bases at V and 12 bases at J, with 14 bases between. The CDR3 sequence is CASSFDQESFF. CDR3 bases: TGTGCCAGCAGTTTTGACCAGGAGTCTTTCTTT.

The rearrangement uses TRBV6-4 and TRBJ2-4, with D unresolved. Germline-derived CDR1 and CDR2 are MRHNA and SNTAGT. The CDR3 totals 12 residues. V lost 8 bases to trimming and J lost 7 bases, with 12 bases between them. The CDR3 sequence: CASHAVGNIQYF. The CDR3 DNA follows: TGTGCCAGCCACGCGGTAGGGAACATTCAGTACTTC.

Notes on this clone: One end of the junction varies from germline; a read error may be responsible. Different DNA sequences within this sample yield the same CDR3. The chain links TRBV11-2 to TRBJ1-5, with TRBD1 matching over 10 bases. The CDR3 has 17 residues. Germline V gene sequence: CDR1 SGHAT, CDR2 FQNNGV. CDR3 nucleotides: TGTGCCAGCAGCTCAGCCTTGGACAGGGGGAGAGATCAGCCCCAGCATTTC. Translated, it gives CASSSALDRGRDQPQHF.

This clone appeared a single time. J is TRBJ2-3 and V is TRBV5-5; 7 bases agree with TRBD2. J was trimmed by 1 base and V by 3 bases; bases with no gene match: 11. The CDR3 extends over 17 amino acids. From germline, CDR1 is SGHKS and CDR2 YYEKEE (reference sequence). CDR3 in DNA: TGTGCCAGCAGCTCCCAACCCAGACTAGCTGGCACAGATACGCAGTATTTT. Its translation is CASSSQPRLAGTDTQYF.

There are a few counts of this clone. The V and J genes are TRBV7-9 and TRBJ2-1; a weak D match, TRBD1 (6 bases). With 5 bases removed from V and 6 bases from J, the gap between germline ends came to 17 bases. There are 15 residues in the CDR3. Germline-derived CDR1 and CDR2 are SEHNR and FQNEAQ (reference sequence). The CDR3 sequence is CASSRRAGDLNEQFF. For the CDR3, the DNA is TGTGCCAGCAGCCGCCGGGCAGGGGACCTCAATGAGCAGTTCTTC. Filled out from reference TRBV7-9 and TRBJ2-1, the complete variable domain reads DTGVSQNPRHKITKRGQNVTFRCDPISEHNRLYWYRQTLGQGPEFLTYFQNEAQLEKSRLLSDRFSAERPKGSFSTLEIQRTEQGDSAMYLCASSRRAGDLNEQFFGPGTRLTVL.

The J gene is TRBJ2-1, the V gene TRBV5-8; D not certain. Trimming pared 5 bases from V and 9 bases from J, leaving 9 bases between. Germline lookup yields CDR1 SGHTS and CDR2 YDEGEE. This CDR3 contains 11 residues. CDR3: CASSLTGEQFF. CDR3 sequence (DNA): TGTGCCAGCAGTTTGACGGGTGAGCAGTTCTTC.

The chain links TRBV28 to TRBJ1-1; D remains unclear. Looked up from germline, CDR1 is MDHEN and CDR2 is SYDVKM. This CDR3 spans 16 amino acids. V lost 4 bases, J lost 4 bases, and 19 bases lay in between. CDR3 nucleotide sequence: TGTGCCAGCAGTTCGTCCCCCCCCGGGGTGTCCACTGAAGCTTTCTTT. This codes for CASSSSPPGVSTEAFF.

This clone has just a few counts. This sequence joins TRBV7-9 and TRBJ2-5; a weak D match, TRBD2 (6 bases). The CDR3 loop spans 15 amino acids. Between the trimmed V and J ends, which lost 4 bases and 7 bases, there was a span of 19 bases. Germline-derived CDR1 and CDR2 are SEHNR and FQNEAQ (reference sequence). The CDR3 protein is CASSSGLPVSRTQYF. DNA of the CDR3: TGTGCCAGCAGCTCAGGACTACCGGTTTCCCGGACCCAGTACTTC.

The CDR3: CASSAGQGYNEQFF. As DNA, the CDR3 is TGTGCCAGCAGTGCGGGACAGGGATACAATGAGCAGTTCTTC. The V call is TRBV6-4, the J call TRBJ2-1; 9 bases align to TRBD1. CDR3 size: 14 residues. The V gene's germline CDR1 is MRHNA and CDR2 SNTAGT. The V and J ends lost 4 bases and 4 bases, in that order; junction bases with no gene match: 2.

The chain recombines TRBV6-1 with TRBJ1-5; TRBD1 matches 10 bases. CDR1 and CDR2 (germline): MNHNS, SASEGT. The trim removed 4 bases at V and 6 bases at J, leaving 3 bases unmatched. This CDR3 comprises 14 residues. In DNA, the CDR3 is TGTGCCAGCAGTGGACAGGGGGCGTTTCAGCCCCAGCATTTT. Translated: CASSGQGAFQPQHF.

The chain is built from TRBV19 and TRBJ2-1; 11 bases line up with TRBD2. Trimming cost V 6 bases and J 0 bases; bases outside gene matches: 4. The CDR3 loop spans 16 amino acids. Germline CDR1 is LNHDA and CDR2 is SQIVND (reference sequence). CDR3: CASRVAGGSSYNEQFF. CDR3 nucleotide sequence: TGTGCCAGTAGAGTAGCGGGAGGGAGCTCCTACAATGAGCAGTTCTTC.

The J gene is TRBJ2-3, the V gene TRBV18, with unresolved D. Germline lookup yields CDR1 KGHSH and CDR2 LQKENI. V shed 5 bases and J shed 0 bases, with 12 bases lying between them. The CDR3 is 15 amino acids. This chain's CDR3 is CASSATWLSTDTQYF. In DNA form, the CDR3 reads TGTGCCAGCTCAGCGACTTGGCTGAGCACAGATACGCAGTATTTT.

V gene TRBV7-2 combines with J gene TRBJ2-7, with 7 bases that match TRBD1. CDR3 length: 14 residues. Trimming took 3 bases from V and 4 from J; bases not matched to a gene: 6. From germline, CDR1 is SGHTA and CDR2 FQGNSA. CDR3 in DNA: TGTGCCAGCAGCTTGACCGGGACAGCATACGAGCAGTACTTC. It specifies CASSLTGTAYEQYF.

This chain connects TRBV2 to TRBJ2-2, with a weak D call TRBD1 (7 bases). CDR3 length equals 15 residues. Looked up from germline, CDR1 is SNHLY and CDR2 is FYNNEI. V lost 4 bases to trimming and J lost 0 bases, with 9 bases between them. Written as DNA, the CDR3 is TGTGCCAGCAGTGGGAGGGGGCCGAACACCGGGGAGCTGTTTTTT. Translating it yields CASSGRGPNTGELFF. The full variable domain, rest sourced from reference TRBV2 and TRBJ2-2, is EPEVTQTPSHQVTQMGQEVILRCVPISNHLYFYWYRQILGQKVEFLVSFYNNEISEKSEIFDDQFSVERPDGSNFTLKIRSTKLEDSAMYFCASSGRGPNTGELFFGEGSRLTVL.

V usage is TRBV6-6 and J usage is TRBJ1-2; no definite D call. This CDR3 comprises 15 residues. CDR1 is MNHNY, CDR2 SVGAGI, per germline (reference sequence). Trimming shortened V by 0 bases and J by 0 bases, and 8 bases separated the two germline ends. This CDR3 is CASSYSEVANYGYTF. In DNA, the CDR3 is TGTGCCAGCAGTTACTCGGAGGTAGCTAACTATGGCTACACCTTC.

The V call is TRBV7-6, the J call TRBJ2-1; D is undetermined. The CDR3 has 15 residues. Trimming pared 3 bases from V and 2 bases from J, leaving 11 bases between. The germline gives CDR1 SGHVS, CDR2 FNYEAQ. The CDR3 DNA is TGTGCCAGCAGCTTCGGGTCCGGCCCCTACAATGAGCAGTTCTTC. Translation: CASSFGSGPYNEQFF.

The V and J genes are TRBV19 and TRBJ2-5; D ambiguous. The CDR3 totals 15 residues. V lost 2 bases to trimming and J lost 5 bases, with 15 bases between them. The germline gives CDR1 LNHDA, CDR2 SQIVND (reference sequence). Written as DNA, the CDR3 is TGTGCCAGTAGTATAAGTTTGTTCTCCGGCGAGACCCAGTACTTC. Its protein product is CASSISLFSGETQYF.

The table lists this clone with a few counts. For the CDR3, the DNA is TGCAGCGTTGACCTAGCGGGGCAAGAGACCCAGTACTTC. Translated: CSVDLAGQETQYF. The chain carries TRBV29-1 and TRBJ2-5; 9 bases line up with TRBD2. Germline V gene lookup returns CDR1 SQVTM and CDR2 ANQGSEA. V was pared by 3 bases and J by 2 bases, with 1 base of the junction left unmatched. The length of the CDR3 is 13 residues.

The gene calls are TRBV5-1 and TRBJ2-2; the D gene is possibly TRBD2 (6 bases). This CDR3 is built from 14 residues. The V end lost 7 bases, the J end lost 0 bases, and 10 bases lay between the germline ends. Germline V gene data show CDR1 as SGHRS and CDR2 as YFSETQ. CDR3 nucleotides: TGCGCCAGCCGAGGAGGGGCGAACACCGGGGAGCTGTTTTTT. This codes for CASRGGANTGELFF.

This clone was seen more than once but under ten times. V and J are TRBV12-5 and TRBJ2-5, with 9 bases aligning to TRBD2. V was clipped by 0 bases and J by 5 bases; unmatched bases: 10. The CDR3 runs 17 residues. Germline V gene lookup returns CDR1 LGHNT and CDR2 FRNRAP. The CDR3: CASGLVGTSSGGETQYF. The CDR3 DNA sequence: TGTGCTAGTGGTTTGGTTGGGACTAGCAGCGGCGGGGAGACCCAGTACTTC.

This clone was detected a few times. The V call is TRBV7-9, the J call TRBJ1-1; D perhaps matches TRBD1 (5 bases). Germline V gene sequence: CDR1 SEHNR, CDR2 FQNEAQ (reference sequence). V shed 3 bases and J shed 2 bases, with 10 bases lying between them. This CDR3 is 14 amino acids long. The CDR3 is CASSFRGTNTEAFF. CDR3 DNA: TGTGCCAGCAGCTTTAGGGGAACCAACACTGAAGCTTTCTTT.

Regarding this clone: Other DNA sequences from this sample encode an identical CDR3 as well. J is TRBJ1-1 and V is TRBV6-1, with D unresolved. Germline V gives CDR1 MNHNS, CDR2 SASEGT. CDR3 length equals 13 residues. V was trimmed by 5 bases and J by 2 bases, leaving 9 bases between them. The CDR3 reads CASSMLDNTEAFF. The CDR3, as DNA: TGTGCCAGCAGTATGCTCGATAACACTGAAGCTTTCTTT.

This clone was picked up a small number of times. The rearrangement uses TRBV5-6 and TRBJ1-3; tentative D call: TRBD1 (5 bases). V was cut by 4 bases and J by 0 bases, with 11 bases left in between. There are 15 residues in the CDR3. Germline V gene lookup returns CDR1 SGHDT and CDR2 YYEEEE. The CDR3 nucleotides are TGTGCCAGCAGCCTAAGGACATTCTCTGGAAACACCATATATTTT. Translation: CASSLRTFSGNTIYF.